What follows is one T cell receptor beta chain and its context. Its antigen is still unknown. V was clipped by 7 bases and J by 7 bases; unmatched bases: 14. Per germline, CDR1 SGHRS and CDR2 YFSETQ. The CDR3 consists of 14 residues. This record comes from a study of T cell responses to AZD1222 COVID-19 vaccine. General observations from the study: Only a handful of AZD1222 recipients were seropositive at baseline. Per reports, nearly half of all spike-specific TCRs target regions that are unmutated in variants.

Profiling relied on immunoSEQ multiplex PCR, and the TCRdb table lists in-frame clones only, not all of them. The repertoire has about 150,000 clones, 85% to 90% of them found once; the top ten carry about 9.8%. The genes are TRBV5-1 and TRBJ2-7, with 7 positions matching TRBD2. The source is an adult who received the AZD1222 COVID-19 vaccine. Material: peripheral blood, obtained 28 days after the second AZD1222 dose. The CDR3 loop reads CASGPREGQGEQYF. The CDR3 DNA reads TGCGCCAGCGGCCCGAGGGAGGGCCAAGGGGAGCAGTACTTC.